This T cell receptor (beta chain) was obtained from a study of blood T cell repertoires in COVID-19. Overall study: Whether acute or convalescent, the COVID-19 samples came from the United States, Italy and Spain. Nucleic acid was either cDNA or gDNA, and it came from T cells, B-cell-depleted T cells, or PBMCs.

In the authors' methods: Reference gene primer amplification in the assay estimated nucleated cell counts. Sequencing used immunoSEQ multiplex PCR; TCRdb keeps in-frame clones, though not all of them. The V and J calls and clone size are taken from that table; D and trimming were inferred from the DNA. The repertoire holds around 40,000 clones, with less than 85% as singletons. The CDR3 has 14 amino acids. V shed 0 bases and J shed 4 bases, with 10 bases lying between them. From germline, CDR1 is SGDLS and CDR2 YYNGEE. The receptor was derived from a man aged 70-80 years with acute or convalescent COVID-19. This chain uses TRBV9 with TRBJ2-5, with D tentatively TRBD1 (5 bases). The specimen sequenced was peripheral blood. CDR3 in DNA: TGTGCCAGCAGCGTAGAAAGGGGTTCAGAGACCCAGTACTTC. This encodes CASSVERGSETQYF.